This passage covers 25 T cell receptor beta chains from one sample sequenced in a study of OX40 agonist ivuxolimab in advanced cancers. Receptor amplification or capture employed the immunoSEQ multiplex PCR assay. TCRdb holds this immuneACCESS table with in-frame rearrangements only. Some clones are missing; in checked studies, unresolved V genes explain under half, and the rest has no known cause. The sample contains 53,000 or so clones, 84% of them found a single time. Jointly, the top ten make up 4.6% of the sample. Here the sequenced sample was CD4+ or CD8+ T cells sorted from blood, taken in a trial of the OX40 agonist ivuxolimab. These receptor sequences come from an adult with an advanced solid tumor such as melanoma, head and neck, liver or kidney cancer.

V is TRBV5-4 and J is TRBJ1-6; tentatively, D is TRBD1 (6 bases). Germline lookup yields CDR1 SGHNT and CDR2 YYREEE (reference sequence). V was pared by 4 bases and J by 1 base, with 12 bases between. This CDR3 contains 16 residues. CDR3 protein: CASSQQGRSYNSPLHF. The CDR3 DNA reads TGTGCCAGCAGCCAACAGGGAAGATCCTATAATTCACCCCTCCACTTT.

The chain recombines TRBV12-5 with TRBJ2-1, with D perhaps matching TRBD2 (6 bases). The CDR3 has 19 residues. Germline lookup yields CDR1 LGHNT and CDR2 FRNRAP. V was clipped by 5 bases and J by 6 bases, with 29 bases between them. The CDR3 DNA sequence: TGTGCTAGTGGTCCCGACCCCCCCCATACGGGAGAATTCCCCAATGAGCAGTTCTTC. Its protein product is CASGPDPPHTGEFPNEQFF.

The CDR3 loop reads CASSSSLGENTEAFF. The DNA for the CDR3 is TGTGCCAGCAGTTCGAGTTTAGGGGAGAACACTGAAGCTTTCTTT. The rearrangement uses TRBV7-2 and TRBJ1-1; maybe TRBD1 (5 bases). V shed 6 bases and J shed 1 base, with 15 bases lying between them. CDR3 length: 15 residues. CDR1 and CDR2 (germline): SGHTA, FQGNSA.

The J gene is TRBJ2-5, the V gene TRBV28; D possibly corresponds to TRBD2 (6 bases). Trimming removed 8 bases from V and 5 bases from J, with 15 bases in between. CDR1 is MDHEN, CDR2 SYDVKM, per germline. This CDR3 spans 13 amino acids. DNA of the CDR3: TGTGCCAGCGGGGGGTTCGTGCGGGAGACCCAGTACTTC. Translating gives CASGGFVRETQYF.

This rearrangement joins TRBV10-2 to TRBJ2-7; TRBD2 matches 11 bases. V shed 4 bases and J 4 bases; nucleotides not matched to a gene: 15. This CDR3 is 18 amino acids long. From germline, CDR1 is WSHSY and CDR2 SAAADI. In DNA form, the CDR3 reads TGCGCCAGCAGTGGAGGACTAGCGGGCCTTGGGGCGTCTTACGAGCAGTACTTC. Translated: CASSGGLAGLGASYEQYF.

The chain has TRBV7-9 and TRBJ1-1; D call uncertain. This CDR3 region has 19 residues. Germline values: CDR1 SEHNR, CDR2 FQNEAQ (reference sequence). V lost 6 bases and J 0 bases, leaving 26 bases between the germline ends. CDR3: CASSYPTSLRTLMNTEAFF. The CDR3 DNA reads as TGTGCCAGCAGTTATCCTACGAGCCTTCGAACCCTAATGAACACTGAAGCTTTCTTT.

The rearrangement joins TRBV18 to TRBJ1-2; 9 bases map to TRBD1. Per germline, CDR1 KGHSH and CDR2 LQKENI. The J segment lost 5 bases and the V segment lost 3 bases, leaving 4 bases of the junction unmatched. CDR3 length equals 14 residues. The CDR3 DNA sequence: TGTGCCAGCTCACCGGGGACAGGGAGGTATGGCTACACCTTC. Translated, it gives CASSPGTGRYGYTF.

This sequence joins TRBV7-3 and TRBJ2-1, with D possibly TRBD2 on 6 matching bases. Trimming cost V 2 bases and J 3 bases, with 11 bases left between them. The CDR3 covers 15 residues. Germline V gives CDR1 SGHTA, CDR2 FQGTGA. The CDR3, as DNA: TGTGCCAGCAGCTTATCTAGCGTTTACTACAATGAGCAGTTCTTC. Its protein product is CASSLSSVYYNEQFF.

V and J are TRBV29-1 and TRBJ2-3; 10 positions match TRBD2. V lost 3 bases, J lost 4 bases, and 10 bases stayed unmatched. The CDR3 totals 16 residues. Germline lookup yields CDR1 SQVTM and CDR2 ANQGSEA. The CDR3 sequence is CSVDGLAGVRPDTQYF. In DNA, the CDR3 is TGCAGCGTTGATGGTCTAGCGGGAGTTAGGCCAGATACGCAGTATTTT.

The chain links TRBV5-1 to TRBJ2-5; 9 bases map to TRBD1. The germline V gene encodes CDR1 SGHRS and CDR2 YFSETQ. After removal of 4 bases from V and 6 bases from J, the junction contained 16 bases not matched to a gene. The CDR3 has 17 residues. The CDR3 DNA sequence: TGCGCCAGCAGCATAGAAAATTCACAGGGGGCGGGCAAGACCCAGTACTTC. Translated: CASSIENSQGAGKTQYF.

This clone has a handful of counts. The J gene is TRBJ1-4, the V gene TRBV28, with TRBD1 as a possible D gene (5 bases). The CDR3 contains 14 residues. The ends were cut back, 5 bases at V and 8 bases at J, with 15 bases in the middle. From germline, CDR1 is MDHEN and CDR2 SYDVKM. CDR3 protein: CASSKRGRYEKLFF. The CDR3, as DNA: TGTGCCAGCAGTAAACGGGGGAGGTACGAAAAACTGTTTTTT. Using reference TRBV28 and TRBJ1-4 for the parts outside the CDR3, the full variable domain is DVKVTQSSRYLVKRTGEKVFLECVQDMDHENMFWYRQDPGLGLRLIYFSYDVKMKEKGDIPEGYSVSREKKERFSLILESASTNQTSMYLCASSKRGRYEKLFFGSGTQLSVL.

V gene TRBV7-9 combines with J gene TRBJ1-2; no clear D. The germline V gene has CDR1 SEHNR and CDR2 FQNEAQ (reference sequence). V dropped 5 bases and J dropped 3 bases, with 16 bases sitting between them. The CDR3 is 15 amino acids. CDR3 sequence: CASSVFRGGDYGYTF. The CDR3 DNA reads as TGTGCCAGCAGCGTCTTCCGGGGAGGCGACTATGGCTACACCTTC.

The CDR3 sequence: CASSWAGRLNEKLFF. DNA for the CDR3: TGTGCCAGCAGCTGGGCTGGACGGCTTAATGAAAAACTGTTTTTT. The rearrangement joins TRBV5-6 to TRBJ1-4, with D hard to call. V lost 3 bases to trimming and J lost 4 bases, with 13 bases between them. Per germline, CDR1 SGHDT and CDR2 YYEEEE. The CDR3 is 15 residues long.

The V and J genes are TRBV6-5 and TRBJ1-4; unclear D gene. CDR1 and CDR2 from the germline V gene are MNHEY and SVGAGI. The germline V and J ends were trimmed by 11 bases and 4 bases, with 11 bases remaining between them. The length of the CDR3 is 12 residues. The CDR3 sequence: CACGRFNEKLFF. The CDR3 DNA is TGTGCCTGTGGGAGGTTTAATGAAAAACTGTTTTTT.

The chain is built from TRBV7-8 and TRBJ1-3; D remains ambiguous. CDR1 and CDR2 (germline): SGHVS, FQNEAQ. V was cut by 3 bases and J by 0 bases, with 6 bases left in between. This CDR3 region has 14 residues. As DNA, the CDR3 is TGTGCCAGCAGCTTGGCTTCCTCTGGAAACACCATATATTTT. Translating gives CASSLASSGNTIYF.

The CDR3 loop is CASSLSGPTNYGYTF. The DNA for the CDR3 is TGTGCCAGCAGTTTGTCCGGGCCTACTAACTATGGCTACACCTTC. The gene calls are TRBV28 and TRBJ1-2; D gene uncertain. CDR3 length: 15 residues. CDR1 and CDR2 (germline): MDHEN, SYDVKM. The V end lost 3 bases, the J end lost 0 bases, and 11 bases lay between the germline ends.

This chain uses TRBV11-1 with TRBJ1-1, with D unresolved. Germline V gene sequence: CDR1 SGHAT, CDR2 FQDESV (reference sequence). The length of the CDR3 is 14 residues. Trimming cost V 2 bases and J 1 base, with 8 bases left between them. CDR3 DNA: TGTGCCAGCAGCTTACGAGGCAGGAACACTGAAGCTTTCTTT. This sequence encodes CASSLRGRNTEAFF.

This chain links TRBV30 with TRBJ2-7, with D possibly being TRBD1 or TRBD2 (6 bases each). The V end was cut by 0 bases, the J end by 5 bases, with 14 bases between. The CDR3 consists of 14 residues. CDR1 is GTSNPN and CDR2 is SVGIG in the germline V gene (reference sequence). The CDR3 region has the DNA TGTGCCTGGAGTGTACCGGGGGCGAAGGACGAGCAGTACTTC. Translated, it gives CAWSVPGAKDEQYF.

The rearrangement uses TRBV19 and TRBJ2-1; 10 bases align to TRBD2. Germline-derived CDR1 and CDR2 are LNHDA and SQIVND (reference sequence). CDR3 size: 14 residues. Trimming removed 3 bases from V and 12 bases from J; junction bases left unmatched: 8. In DNA form, the CDR3 reads TGTGCCAGTAGTATCTCAGCGGGAGGGCCGTGGCAGTTCTTC. Its protein is CASSISAGGPWQFF.

The chain recombines TRBV30 with TRBJ2-1, with D unresolved. Germline values: CDR1 GTSNPN, CDR2 SVGIG (reference sequence). The CDR3 has 14 residues. The V end lost 0 bases, the J end lost 8 bases, and 14 bases lay between the germline ends. The CDR3 nucleotides are TGTGCCTGGAGTGTGAACAATCACGGCGATGAGCAGTTCTTC. Translating it yields CAWSVNNHGDEQFF.

This sequence joins TRBV18 and TRBJ2-1; 7 bases fit TRBD1. V lost 4 bases, J lost 1 base, and 1 base stayed unmatched. The germline gives CDR1 KGHSH, CDR2 LQKENI. The CDR3 has 14 amino acids. The DNA for the CDR3 is TGTGCCAGCTCACGACAGGGTTCCTACAATGAGCAGTTCTTC. It encodes CASSRQGSYNEQFF.

J is TRBJ2-3 and V is TRBV7-2, with TRBD2 identical over 9 bases. The CDR3 totals 18 residues. In germline, CDR1 is SGHTA, CDR2 FQGNSA. Trimming at V came to 0 bases and at J to 2 bases, leaving 9 bases not matched to a gene. CDR3 loop: CASSLALSLAGTTDTQYF. DNA of the CDR3: TGTGCCAGCAGCTTAGCGCTAAGTCTAGCGGGAACCACAGATACGCAGTATTTT.

This sequence joins TRBV7-2 and TRBJ2-5; TRBD2 aligns across 10 bases. The J call could be wrong; TRBJ2-7 is a better fit for the DNA end. Looked up from germline, CDR1 is SGHTA and CDR2 is FQGNSA. The CDR3 consists of 18 residues. CDR3 nucleotides: TGTGCCAGCAGCTTAGAACCTAGCGGGAGTGCATGGTTCTACGAGCAGTACTTC. The encoded protein is CASSLEPSGSAWFYEQYF.

The CDR3 spells CASSLPGPYEQYF. CDR3 DNA: TGTGCCAGCAGTCTCCCGGGACCCTACGAGCAGTACTTC. The genes are TRBV6-6 and TRBJ2-7; D is perhaps TRBD1 or TRBD2 (5 bases each). Per germline, CDR1 MNHNY and CDR2 SVGAGI (reference sequence). The V end was cut by 5 bases, the J end by 2 bases, with 10 bases between. The CDR3 extends over 13 amino acids.

The chain recombines TRBV19 with TRBJ2-2; D unclear. Trimming took off 7 bases at V and 4 bases at J, with 13 bases between the two ends. Germline-derived CDR1 and CDR2 are LNHDA and SQIVND (reference sequence). This CDR3 is 14 amino acids long. This CDR3 reads CASTLGFSTGELFF. For the CDR3, the DNA is TGTGCCAGTACCCTAGGGTTCTCCACCGGGGAGCTGTTTTTT.